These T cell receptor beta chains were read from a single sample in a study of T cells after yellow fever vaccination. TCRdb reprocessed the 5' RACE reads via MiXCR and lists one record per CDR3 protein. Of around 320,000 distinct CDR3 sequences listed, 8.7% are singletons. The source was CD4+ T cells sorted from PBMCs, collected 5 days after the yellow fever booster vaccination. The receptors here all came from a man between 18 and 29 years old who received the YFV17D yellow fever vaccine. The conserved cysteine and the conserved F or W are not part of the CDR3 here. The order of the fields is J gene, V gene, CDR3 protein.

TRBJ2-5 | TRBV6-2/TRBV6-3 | ASSDYMVETQY
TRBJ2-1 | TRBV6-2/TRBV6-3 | ASTKRGQNNEQF
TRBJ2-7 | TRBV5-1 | ASSLELSGGSEQY
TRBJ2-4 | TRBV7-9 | ASSQDGAPNIQY
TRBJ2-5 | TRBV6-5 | ASSFSTASGQETQY
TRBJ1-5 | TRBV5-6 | ASRKRGSVDNQPQH
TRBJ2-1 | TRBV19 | ASSIRTSGAPNQQF
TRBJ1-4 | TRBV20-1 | SARDRPRDEKLF
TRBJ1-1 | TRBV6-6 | ASSYAYDRVEAF
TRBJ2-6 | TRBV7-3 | ASTKGGLGAVSGANVLT
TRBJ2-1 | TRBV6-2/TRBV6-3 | ASTQPWAGGDPWRNEQF
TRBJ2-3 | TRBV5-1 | ASRQETTDTQY
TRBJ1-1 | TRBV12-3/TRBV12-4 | ASRIEGQNTEAF
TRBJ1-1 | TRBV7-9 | ASSLGTGRGTEAF
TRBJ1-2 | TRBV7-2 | ARSFRRGGYT
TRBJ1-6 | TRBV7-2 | ASSSTGLSPLH
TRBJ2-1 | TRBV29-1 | SVETTPGSQAQF
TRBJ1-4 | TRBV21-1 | ASSKDKEADEKLF
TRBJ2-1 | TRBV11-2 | ASSLGRGQGYNEQF
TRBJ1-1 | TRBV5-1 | ASSLRPGVVDTEAF
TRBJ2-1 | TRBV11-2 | ASSTWTGKAVDEQF
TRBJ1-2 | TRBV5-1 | ASSGTGYLGYT
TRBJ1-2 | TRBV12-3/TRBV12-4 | ASIPGQSYGYN
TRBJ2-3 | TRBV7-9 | ASSRAAGLPFTDTQY
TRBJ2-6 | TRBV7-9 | ALGRDRIVSGWANVLT
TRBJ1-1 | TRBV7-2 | ASRPGFGTGSMNTEAF